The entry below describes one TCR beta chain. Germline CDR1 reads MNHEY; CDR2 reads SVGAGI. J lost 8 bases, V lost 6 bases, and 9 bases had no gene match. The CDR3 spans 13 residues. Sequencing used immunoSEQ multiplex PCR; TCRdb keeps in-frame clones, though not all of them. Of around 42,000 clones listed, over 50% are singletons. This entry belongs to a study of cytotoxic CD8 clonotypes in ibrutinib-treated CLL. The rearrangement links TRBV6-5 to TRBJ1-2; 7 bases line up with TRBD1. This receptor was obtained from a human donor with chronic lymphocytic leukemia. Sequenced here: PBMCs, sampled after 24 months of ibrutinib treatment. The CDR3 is CASRETGVGGYTF. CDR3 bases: TGTGCCAGCAGGGAAACAGGGGTCGGAGGCTACACCTTC.